This passage covers 27 T cell receptor beta chains from one sample sequenced in a study of neurological immune-mediated disorders (dated by TCRdb to about 2019). The library was obtained by 5' RACE. TCRdb records Illumina HiSeq 2500 as the sequencer. TCRdb redid the processing of the public reads, applying fastp at Q25 and MiXCR, and retained in-frame beta chains. Rows with one shared CDR3 protein collapse into an entry with the most common genes and DNA. Present in this sample are 40,000 or so distinct CDR3 sequences, 3.2% of which were seen just once. Of the sample, more than 7% falls within the top ten clones. The label giving this sample's time point can be read as: longitudinal time-point 1 (baseline). Sequencing input: PBMCs. The receptors were sampled from a woman aged 55-70 years with multiple sclerosis.

This clonotype was seen many times. This chain uses TRBV7-2 with TRBJ2-3; 8 bases agree with TRBD2. J gave up 8 bases and V 5 bases, and 15 bases lay outside the gene matches. Germline V gene data show CDR1 as SGHTA and CDR2 as FQGNSA. This CDR3 contains 16 residues. The CDR3 loop reads CASSPEGLVGRGTQYF. CDR3 in DNA: TGTGCCAGCAGCCCAGAGGGACTAGTAGGGCGGGGTACGCAGTATTTT.

This clonotype was observed many times. The CDR3 here is CASSRAGGYEQYF. The CDR3 DNA follows: TGTGCCAGCAGCCGCGCGGGGGGTTACGAGCAGTACTTC. This chain uses TRBV14 with TRBJ2-7, with TRBD2 identical over 8 bases. Per the germline V gene, CDR1 is SGHDN and CDR2 is FVKESK. V trimming: 4 bases; J trimming: 4 bases; junction bases outside the gene matches: 3. This CDR3 spans 13 amino acids.

The chain carries TRBV3-1 and TRBJ1-1, with TRBD1 matching 8 bases. Germline V gene lookup returns CDR1 LGHDT and CDR2 YNNKEL (reference sequence). This CDR3 region has 15 residues. V was clipped by 2 bases and J by 4 bases; unmatched bases: 6. The CDR3 DNA follows: TGTGCCAGCAGCCAAAATTTACAGGGGGGCACTGAAGCTTTCTTT. Its translation: CASSQNLQGGTEAFF.

This clonotype was seen ten or more times. The chain uses TRBV18 and TRBJ2-1, with TRBD1 identical over 9 bases. Trimming took 4 bases from V and 5 from J; bases not matched to a gene: 0. CDR1 and CDR2 from the germline V gene are KGHSH and LQKENI. The CDR3 spans 13 residues. CDR3 amino acids: CASSRDRDNEQFF. CDR3 bases: TGTGCCAGCTCACGGGACAGGGACAATGAGCAGTTCTTC.

This clonotype was recorded many times. This rearrangement joins TRBV5-6 to TRBJ2-1; tentatively, D is TRBD2 (5 bases). V gave up 0 bases and J gave up 3 bases, with 7 bases separating them. This CDR3 spans 14 amino acids. Germline CDR1 is SGHDT and CDR2 is YYEEEE. The CDR3 nucleotides read TGTGCCAGCAGCTTGGAGAGGGTCTACAATGAGCAGTTCTTC. Encoded protein: CASSLERVYNEQFF.

In this sample, this clonotype turned up a few times. J is TRBJ1-1 and V is TRBV5-6, with D perhaps matching TRBD1 (5 bases). The CDR3 contains 13 residues. Looked up from germline, CDR1 is SGHDT and CDR2 is YYEEEE. The V gene lost 5 bases and the J gene lost 7 bases, with 15 bases spanning the gap. The CDR3: CASSFTGRFEAFF. The CDR3 DNA sequence: TGTGCCAGCAGTTTTACAGGACGATTTGAAGCTTTCTTT.

There are many counts of this clonotype. The V call is TRBV27, the J call TRBJ2-7; 12 positions match TRBD1. This CDR3 spans 15 amino acids. The germline V gene encodes CDR1 MNHEY and CDR2 SMNVEV (reference sequence). Unmatched junction bases numbered 2, after V lost 3 bases and J lost 2 bases. In DNA form, the CDR3 reads TGTGCCAGCAGTTTCGGGACAGGGGGCCCCTACGAGCAGTACTTC. Residues: CASSFGTGGPYEQYF.

This clonotype showed up many times. The chain combines TRBV6-5 with TRBJ2-3; 7 nucleotides align to TRBD1. This CDR3 comprises 17 residues. V lost 0 bases and J lost 0; bases outside the gene matches: 6. Germline CDR1 MNHEY, CDR2 SVGAGI. CDR3 DNA sequence: TGTGCCAGCAGTTACTCGTGGGGACAGTCGAGCACAGATACGCAGTATTTT. This codes for CASSYSWGQSSTDTQYF.

Many counts were recorded for this clonotype. The chain employs TRBV5-1 and TRBJ2-1; D call uncertain. The ends were cut back, 4 bases at V and 6 bases at J, with 8 bases in the middle. The CDR3 covers 12 residues. CDR1 is SGHRS and CDR2 is YFSETQ in the germline V gene. The CDR3 sequence is CASSRQTNEQFF. The CDR3 nucleotides read TGCGCCAGCAGCCGACAAACCAATGAGCAGTTCTTC.

This clonotype was picked up one time. The V gene is TRBV20-1, the J gene TRBJ2-1; tentatively, D is TRBD1 or TRBD2 (5 bases each). Trimming left V 8 bases short and J 5 bases short, with 22 bases between. The CDR3 contains 15 residues. Germline-derived CDR1 and CDR2 are DFQATT and SNEGSKA (reference sequence). The CDR3 here is CSTKSRVVGDNEQFF. CDR3 bases: TGCAGTACCAAGTCCAGGGTGGTGGGGGACAATGAGCAGTTCTTC.

Ten or more counts support this clonotype. The rearrangement uses TRBV10-3 and TRBJ2-3; no firm D call. Germline values: CDR1 ENHRY, CDR2 SYGVKD. Trimming cost V 3 bases and J 2 bases, with 3 bases left between them. The CDR3 totals 12 residues. The DNA for the CDR3 is TGTGCCATCAGTGAACTCACAGATACGCAGTATTTT. Amino acid sequence: CAISELTDTQYF.

This clonotype was seen only a few times. The chain couples TRBV28 to TRBJ2-4, with TRBD1 matching 8 bases. Germline V CDR1 and CDR2: MDHEN, SYDVKM. V trimming: 2 bases; J trimming: 6 bases; junction bases outside the gene matches: 6. The CDR3 runs to 15 residues. CDR3 amino acids: CASSLRFRGRNIQYF. The CDR3 nucleotides are TGTGCCAGCAGTTTACGCTTCAGGGGGCGAAACATTCAGTACTTC.

There are many counts of this clonotype. The chain couples TRBV6-6 to TRBJ2-7, with 10 bases lining up with TRBD1. The V gene's germline CDR1 is MNHNY and CDR2 SVGAGI (reference sequence). This CDR3 is built from 15 residues. With V trimmed by 7 bases and J by 7 bases, 13 bases remained unmatched. As DNA, the CDR3 is TGTGCCAGCAAAGTAACAAGACAGGGGGCGGGGGAGCAGTACTTC. This encodes CASKVTRQGAGEQYF.

This clonotype was seen at least ten times. This rearrangement joins TRBV12-3 or TRBV12-4 to TRBJ1-4; TRBD1 agrees at 10 bases. The V segment lost 1 base and the J segment 7 bases; nucleotides outside the gene matches: 3. The CDR3 totals 15 residues. CDR3 sequence: CASSLGQGAREKLFF. The CDR3 coding sequence is TGTGCCAGCAGTTTAGGACAGGGGGCACGTGAAAAACTGTTTTTT.

In this sample, this clonotype turned up many times. A much larger clone lies a single base off, so this may be a read error. No conserved phenylalanine or tryptophan ends this CDR3, so it is likely a read error. This rearrangement joins TRBV3-1 to TRBJ2-4; TRBD2 aligns across 9 bases. The CDR3 covers 15 residues. V trimming: 6 bases; J trimming: 1 base; junction bases outside the gene matches: 4. The germline CDR1 and CDR2 sequences are LGHDT and YNNKEL (reference sequence). The CDR3 protein is CASRGGGAAKNIQYC. The CDR3 bases are TGTGCCAGCAGAGGCGGGGGGGCGGCCAAAAACATTCAGTACTGC.

This clonotype appeared many times. The V and J genes are TRBV7-6 and TRBJ2-1; D is undetermined. The germline CDR1 and CDR2 sequences are SGHVS and FNYEAQ. V was shortened by 1 base and J by 5 bases, with 15 bases between the two germline ends. The CDR3 sequence is 16 residues long. The CDR3 protein is CASSLERVLTNNEQFF. CDR3 bases: TGTGCCAGCAGCTTAGAAAGGGTACTTACGAACAATGAGCAGTTCTTC.

This clonotype was observed many times. The chain is built from TRBV20-1 and TRBJ1-2, with 9 bases fitting TRBD1. The CDR3 spans 15 residues. The J segment lost 0 bases and the V segment lost 6 bases, leaving 8 bases of the junction unmatched. Germline loops: CDR1 DFQATT, CDR2 SNEGSKA (reference sequence). The CDR3 is CSAGGQGQANYGYTF. The CDR3 coding sequence is TGCAGTGCGGGGGGACAGGGCCAAGCTAACTATGGCTACACCTTC.

This clonotype appeared many times. V gene TRBV20-1 combines with J gene TRBJ1-2, with 9 bases matching TRBD1. CDR1 and CDR2 (germline): DFQATT, SNEGSKA (reference sequence). J was trimmed by 8 bases and V by 1 base; bases with no gene match: 8. This CDR3 region has 14 residues. CDR3 coding DNA: TGCAGTGCTAGAGTTTACAGGGGGCAAGGGGGCTACACCTTC. Translated, it gives CSARVYRGQGGYTF.

In its sample, this clonotype was seen many times. This CDR3 is CSVEAGTGHGANVLTF. As DNA, the CDR3 is TGCAGCGTTGAAGCAGGGACAGGGCATGGGGCCAACGTCCTGACTTTC. The V and J genes are TRBV29-1 and TRBJ2-6; TRBD1 matches at 9 bases. Trimming removed 1 base from V and 3 bases from J; junction bases left unmatched: 4. The CDR3 totals 16 residues. Germline CDR1 SQVTM, CDR2 ANQGSEA.

Many counts were recorded for this clonotype. The chain is built from TRBV6-5 and TRBJ2-7; perhaps TRBD1 as D (6 bases). This CDR3 spans 14 amino acids. V was shortened by 2 bases and J by 1 base, with 9 bases between the two germline ends. Germline CDR1 and CDR2: MNHEY and SVGAGI. CDR3 loop: CASSYGGDSYEQYF. The DNA of the CDR3 is TGTGCCAGCAGTTACGGGGGCGATTCCTACGAGCAGTACTTC.

The sample holds many counts of this clonotype. The CDR3 sequence: CSLEAGAISYNEQFF. The CDR3, as DNA: TGCAGCCTAGAGGCGGGGGCCATCTCCTACAATGAGCAGTTCTTC. The chain joins TRBV20-1 to TRBJ2-1; perhaps TRBD2 as D (7 bases). The CDR3 covers 15 residues. Germline V CDR1 and CDR2: DFQATT, SNEGSKA (reference sequence).

Many counts were recorded for this clonotype. This sequence joins TRBV9 and TRBJ2-4; 8 bases are a match to TRBD1. The V segment lost 0 bases and the J segment 0 bases; nucleotides outside the gene matches: 11. Looked up from germline, CDR1 is SGDLS and CDR2 is YYNGEE. This CDR3 is built from 19 residues. The CDR3 nucleotides read TGTGCCAGCAGCGTAGAGCCCGGGACAGGTTTACTAGCCAAAAACATTCAGTACTTC. Translating it yields CASSVEPGTGLLAKNIQYF.

This clonotype was recorded many times. J is TRBJ1-6 and V is TRBV5-6; D perhaps matches TRBD1 (5 bases). The CDR3 is 14 residues long. Germline assignment: CDR1 SGHDT and CDR2 YYEEEE. V gave up 4 bases and J gave up 5 bases, with 10 bases separating them. The CDR3 region has the DNA TGTGCCAGCAGCATCAGGGAGAATAATTCACCCCTCCACTTT. As protein: CASSIRENNSPLHF.

This clonotype was counted at least ten times. V usage is TRBV20-1 and J usage is TRBJ1-5; maybe TRBD1 (6 bases). Deletions cut 1 base from V and 2 bases from J, with 9 bases between. Germline lookup yields CDR1 DFQATT and CDR2 SNEGSKA (reference sequence). This CDR3 has 14 amino acids. The CDR3 DNA sequence: TGCAGTGCTAGAGGGGGGGGCGGCAATCAGCCCCAGCATTTT. Its protein is CSARGGGGNQPQHF.

This clonotype was detected ten times or more. This sequence joins TRBV20-1 and TRBJ1-2, with D unclear. CDR1 and CDR2 from the germline V gene are DFQATT and SNEGSKA (reference sequence). Trimming stripped 6 bases from V and 7 bases from J, with 12 bases between. There are 11 residues in the CDR3. The DNA for the CDR3 is TGCAGTGCGTCGACGTCCAGTGGCTACACCTTC. It translates to CSASTSSGYTF.

This clonotype appeared many times. A read error may explain this, as a much larger clone is one base away. A read error is likely, as this CDR3 ends without the conserved phenylalanine or tryptophan. The chain joins TRBV5-1 to TRBJ1-1; 7 bases align to TRBD1. The V gene end was trimmed by 4 bases and the J gene end by 0 bases; junction bases not matched to a gene: 3. The germline V gene encodes CDR1 SGHRS and CDR2 YFSETQ. There are 14 residues in the CDR3. The DNA for the CDR3 is TGCGCCAGCAGCAGGGGACAGCTGAACACTGAAGCTTTCTGT. Its protein product is CASSRGQLNTEAFC.

The chain has TRBV4-3 and TRBJ2-7; 8 bases are shared with TRBD1. Germline CDR1 LGHNA, CDR2 YSLEER. The trim removed 4 bases at V and 3 bases at J, leaving 5 bases unmatched. This CDR3 has 14 amino acids. The CDR3 is CASSPTGAGYEQYF. The CDR3 DNA sequence: TGCGCCAGCAGCCCGACAGGGGCCGGCTACGAGCAGTACTTC.